This TCR beta chain was sequenced for a study of control samples from healthy donors and cancer patients. CDR3 length: 14 amino acids. In germline, CDR1 is SGHTA, CDR2 FQGNSA. Between the trimmed V and J ends, which lost 3 bases and 7 bases, there was a span of 15 bases. This table comes from immunoSEQ multiplex PCR, and its TCRdb copy is limited to in-frame clones, with some not included. The table has about 130,000 clones, 80% to 95% seen once. The TCR sequence derives from a man aged 18 to 29 in good health. This rearrangement joins TRBV7-2 to TRBJ1-2; D might be TRBD1 (5 bases). Sequences were obtained from blood. CDR3 protein: CASSFDTGSSGYTF. CDR3 DNA sequence: TGTGCCAGCAGCTTCGACACAGGATCGTCTGGCTACACCTTC.